This T cell receptor (beta chain) was captured by sequencing in a study of blood T cell repertoires in COVID-19. On the study more broadly: Sites in the United States, Italy and Spain provided acute and convalescent COVID-19 samples.

Participant ages covered roughly 18 to 89 years across 25 or so US areas. The CDR3 runs to 13 residues. V gave up 6 bases and J gave up 4 bases, with 9 bases separating them. Original handling: Amplification of reference gene primers was used by the study to estimate nucleated cell counts. Sequenced by immunoSEQ multiplex PCR; TCRdb stores in-frame clones only, minus some. V and J calls and clone size follow that table, whereas D and trimming were derived from the DNA. The sample has approximately 200,000 clones, about four fifths seen once; the top ten hold approximately 1.8%. Sequencing input: PBMCs or T cells enriched from blood (not recorded which). This rearrangement joins TRBV12-3 or TRBV12-4 to TRBJ2-2; no firm D call. The TCR sequence derives from a man between 60 and 75 years old who had recovered from COVID-19. CDR3 sequence: CASSITSTGELFF. The CDR3 DNA is TGTGCCAGCAGCATTACGAGCACCGGGGAGCTGTTTTTT.